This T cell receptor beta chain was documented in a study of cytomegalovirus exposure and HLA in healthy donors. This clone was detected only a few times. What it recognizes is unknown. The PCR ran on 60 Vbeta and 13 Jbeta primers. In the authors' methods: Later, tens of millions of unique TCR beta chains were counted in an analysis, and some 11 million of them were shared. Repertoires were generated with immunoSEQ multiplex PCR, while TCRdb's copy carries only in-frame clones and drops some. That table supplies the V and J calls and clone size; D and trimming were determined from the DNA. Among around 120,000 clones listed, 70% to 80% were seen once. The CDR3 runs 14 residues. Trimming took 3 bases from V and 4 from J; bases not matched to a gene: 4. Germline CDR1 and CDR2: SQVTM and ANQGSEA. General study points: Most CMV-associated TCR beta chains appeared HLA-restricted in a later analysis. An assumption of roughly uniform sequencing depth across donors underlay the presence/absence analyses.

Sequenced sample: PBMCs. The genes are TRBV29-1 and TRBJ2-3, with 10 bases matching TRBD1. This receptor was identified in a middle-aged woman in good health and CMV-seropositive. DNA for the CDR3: TGCAGCGTTGAGGGACAGGGGTTACCAGATACGCAGTATTTT. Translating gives CSVEGQGLPDTQYF.